The 22 T cell receptor beta chains given below trace back to one sample, sequenced in a study of persistence of HIV-infected CD4 T cells. Nonspecific anti-CD3/anti-CD28 bead stimulation represents the broad CD4+ T cell repertoire. Responding CD4+ T cells were sorted by upregulation of both CD40 ligand and CD69. The antigens for these receptors are not known. Sequencing used immunoSEQ version 4 in survey mode. Clones were read by immunoSEQ multiplex PCR, and TCRdb kept only the in-frame ones, dropping some. The repertoire holds about 43,000 clones, with roughly 90% as singletons. Sequenced here: CD4+ T cells sorted from PBMCs after 18-hour stimulation, sampled from a patient who received antiretroviral therapy. The receptors derive from an adult man with HIV who was CMV-seropositive.

J is TRBJ2-6 and V is TRBV3-1 (or the pseudogene TRBV3-2); TRBD1 might be the D (5 bases). In germline, CDR1 is LGHDT, CDR2 YNNKEL (reference sequence). The CDR3 runs to 16 residues. The V end was cut by 5 bases, the J end by 3 bases, with 14 bases between. The CDR3 coding sequence is TGTGCCAGCAGCTTCATCAGGGTTGATGGGGCCAACGTCCTGACTTTC. Translating gives CASSFIRVDGANVLTF.

The chain carries TRBV9 and TRBJ2-5; no definite D call. Germline V gene sequence: CDR1 SGDLS, CDR2 YYNGEE. V lost 0 bases to trimming and J lost 5 bases, with 11 bases between them. The CDR3 runs to 14 residues. The CDR3 sequence is CASSVGSEEETQYF. Here the CDR3 DNA reads TGTGCCAGCAGCGTAGGGTCGGAAGAGGAGACCCAGTACTTC.

The table lists this clone with a count of one. The gene calls are TRBV9 and TRBJ1-3; TRBD1 matches at 7 bases. Trimming took 4 bases from V and 0 from J; bases not matched to a gene: 10. The CDR3 runs to 17 residues. CDR1 and CDR2 (germline): SGDLS, YYNGEE. CDR3 nucleotide sequence: TGTGCCAGCAGCCCCCGACAGGGATTCTCCTCTGGAAACACCATATATTTT. It is translated as CASSPRQGFSSGNTIYF.

The chain is built from TRBV3-1 (or the pseudogene TRBV3-2) and TRBJ1-1; D possibly corresponds to TRBD1 (5 bases). CDR1 is LGHDT and CDR2 is YNNKEL in the germline V gene (reference sequence). This CDR3 contains 14 residues. Trimming shortened V by 4 bases and J by 4 bases, and 13 bases separated the two germline ends. The CDR3 here is CASSPSRVGTEAFF. The CDR3 coding sequence is TGTGCCAGCAGCCCCTCCAGGGTGGGCACTGAAGCTTTCTTT.

The genes are TRBV13 and TRBJ2-3; possible D gene TRBD2, 5 bases. Germline CDR1 PRHDT, CDR2 FYEKMQ (reference sequence). Deletions cut 2 bases from V and 6 bases from J, with 6 bases between. This CDR3 spans 12 amino acids. The CDR3 DNA is TGTGCCAGCAGCTTACGGGGTGATACGCAGTATTTT. Translation: CASSLRGDTQYF.

The V and J genes are TRBV12-3 or TRBV12-4 and TRBJ1-3, with no clear D. V was shortened by 5 bases and J by 13 bases, with 15 bases between the two germline ends. There are 12 residues in the CDR3. CDR3 bases: TGTGCCAGCAGTCCCGGACGGGGAGCGATATATTTT. Translating gives CASSPGRGAIYF.

This clone was recorded a few times. The V gene is TRBV18, the J gene TRBJ1-5; D is unresolved. The CDR3 spans 14 residues. Germline CDR1 and CDR2: KGHSH and LQKENI. Trimming removed 3 bases from V and 3 bases from J, with 9 bases in between. CDR3 DNA sequence: TGTGCCAGCTCACCCGTCCCGAACAATCAGCCCCAGCATTTT. Translation gives CASSPVPNNQPQHF. Full variable domain (rest looked up from reference TRBV18 and TRBJ1-5): NAGVMQNPRHLVRRRGQEARLRCSPMKGHSHVYWYRQLPEEGLKFMVYLQKENIIDESGMPKERFSAEFPKEGPSILRIQQVVRGDSAAYFCASSPVPNNQPQHFGDGTRLSIL.

The rearrangement links TRBV6-5 to TRBJ1-6; D is unclear. Germline V gives CDR1 MNHEY, CDR2 SVGAGI. V lost 2 bases and J 6 bases, leaving 11 bases between the germline ends. The CDR3 contains 15 residues. The CDR3 coding sequence is TGTGCCAGCAGTTACGAGGGATCGACTAATTCACCCCTCCACTTT. Its protein product is CASSYEGSTNSPLHF.

The chain uses TRBV19 and TRBJ2-3; unclear D gene. The CDR3 consists of 12 residues. The germline CDR1 and CDR2 sequences are LNHDA and SQIVND (reference sequence). Trimming took off 4 bases at V and 9 bases at J, with 11 bases between the two ends. The chain's CDR3 is CASSSQGGTQYF. DNA of the CDR3: TGTGCCAGTAGTAGCCAAGGTGGAACGCAGTATTTT. Drawing the rest from reference TRBV19 and TRBJ2-3, the complete variable domain is DGGITQSPKYLFRKEGQNVTLSCEQNLNHDAMYWYRQDPGQGLRLIYYSQIVNDFQKGDIAEGYSVSREKKESFPLTVTSAQKNPTAFYLCASSSQGGTQYFGPGTRLTVL.

The CDR3 coding sequence is TGTGCCAGCAGCTTGACAGGGAGCTCCTATAATTCACCCCTCCACTTT. It codes for CASSLTGSSYNSPLHF. The gene calls are TRBV5-8 and TRBJ1-6; tentatively, D is TRBD1 (6 bases). With 1 base removed from V and 0 bases from J, the gap between germline ends came to 8 bases. This CDR3 is 16 amino acids long. CDR1 SGHTS and CDR2 YDEGEE come from the germline V gene.

This clone was counted once. The chain has TRBV4-2 and TRBJ2-3; 11 nucleotides match TRBD2. The CDR3 has 17 amino acids. Germline V gene data show CDR1 as LGHNA and CDR2 as YNFKEQ. V dropped 3 bases and J dropped 4; count of bases not matched to a gene: 9. In DNA, the CDR3 is TGTGCCAGCAGCCAGACATCTAGCGGGGGGTTCGCAGATACGCAGTATTTT. Translated: CASSQTSSGGFADTQYF.

The chain joins TRBV6-5 to TRBJ2-1; 7 nucleotides agree with TRBD1. The CDR3 consists of 13 residues. The germline CDR1 and CDR2 sequences are MNHEY and SVGAGI. The V segment lost 5 bases and the J segment 7 bases; nucleotides outside the gene matches: 5. DNA of the CDR3: TGTGCCAGCAGTCCCTTCAGGGGGAATGAGCAGTTCTTC. Its protein product is CASSPFRGNEQFF.

DNA for the CDR3: TGTGCCAGCAGTGAATGGACAGGGTCCTACAATGAGCAGTTCTTC. Translating it yields CASSEWTGSYNEQFF. The chain is built from TRBV2 and TRBJ2-1; TRBD1 agrees at 8 bases. The CDR3 is made up of 15 amino acids. Looked up from germline, CDR1 is SNHLY and CDR2 is FYNNEI. Trimming took 2 bases from V and 1 from J; bases not matched to a gene: 1.

This clone appeared once. The chain couples TRBV4-1 to TRBJ1-1; no definite D call. The CDR3 has 14 residues. The germline V gene encodes CDR1 MGHRA and CDR2 YSYEKL. Trimming took off 4 bases at V and 4 bases at J, with 13 bases between the two ends. CDR3 in DNA: TGCGCCAGCAGCCCTGTACCGGGGAGCACTGAAGCTTTCTTT. Translated: CASSPVPGSTEAFF.

This clone was found a few times. The chain couples TRBV29-1 to TRBJ2-7; D may be TRBD1 (5 bases). Germline-derived CDR1 and CDR2 are SQVTM and ANQGSEA. V lost 0 bases and J 10 bases, leaving 19 bases between the germline ends. The CDR3 is 14 amino acids. CDR3 sequence reads: CSVEDPQGSRKQYF. The CDR3 DNA reads TGCAGCGTTGAAGATCCTCAGGGTTCCAGAAAACAGTACTTC.

The chain couples TRBV6-6 to TRBJ1-1; 8 bases agree with TRBD1. The germline CDR1 and CDR2 sequences are MNHNY and SVGAGI (reference sequence). The CDR3 covers 12 residues. J gave up 3 bases and V 9 bases, and 3 bases lay outside the gene matches. For the CDR3, the DNA is TGTGCCAGTTTACAGGGGGACACTGAAGCTTTCTTT. Translating it yields CASLQGDTEAFF.

With respect to this clone: Compared with germline, one end of the junction differs, possibly owing to a read error. The chain carries TRBV7-9 and TRBJ2-2; a possible D gene is TRBD2 (5 bases). The CDR3 loop spans 14 amino acids. CDR1 is SEHNR, CDR2 FQNEAQ, per germline (reference sequence). CDR3 bases: TGTGCCAGCACCTTAGTCGGGGACACCGGGGAGCTGTTTTTT. Translating it yields CASTLVGDTGELFF.

This chain uses TRBV28 with TRBJ1-2, with 11 bases matching TRBD1. Germline loops: CDR1 MDHEN, CDR2 SYDVKM. With 4 bases clipped from V and 3 bases from J, the junction kept 10 bases outside the gene matches. The CDR3 runs 17 residues. CDR3 coding DNA: TGTGCCAGCAGTTCCACCCAGGGACAGGGGGTTTACTATGGCTACACCTTC. This encodes CASSSTQGQGVYYGYTF.

This chain connects TRBV5-1 to TRBJ2-3; no firm D call. Germline assignment: CDR1 SGHRS and CDR2 YFSETQ. V dropped 0 bases and J dropped 0 bases, with 11 bases sitting between them. CDR3 length: 16 residues. CDR3: CASSLGYLSSTDTQYF. The CDR3, as DNA: TGCGCCAGCAGCTTGGGGTATTTGAGTAGCACAGATACGCAGTATTTT.

The gene calls are TRBV9 and TRBJ1-5, with unresolved D. CDR1 and CDR2 from the germline V gene are SGDLS and YYNGEE. The CDR3 has 15 residues. The V end was cut by 4 bases, the J end by 0 bases, with 11 bases between. The CDR3 loop reads CASSFDQNSNQPQHF. The CDR3, as DNA: TGTGCCAGCAGCTTTGACCAGAATAGCAATCAGCCCCAGCATTTT. Drawing the rest from reference TRBV9 and TRBJ1-5, the complete variable domain is DSGVTQTPKHLITATGQRVTLRCSPRSGDLSVYWYQQSLDQGLQFLIQYYNGEERAKGNILERFSAQQFPDLHSELNLSSLELGDSALYFCASSFDQNSNQPQHFGDGTRLSIL.

This clone was seen just once. This chain connects TRBV3-1 (or the pseudogene TRBV3-2) to TRBJ2-7, with D tentatively TRBD1 (6 bases). There are 12 residues in the CDR3. The ends were cut back, 4 bases at V and 6 bases at J, with 10 bases in the middle. Germline assignment: CDR1 LGHDT and CDR2 YNNKEL (reference sequence). In DNA, the CDR3 is TGTGCCAGCAGCCTAGGCAGGGGCGAGCAGTACTTC. This gives the protein CASSLGRGEQYF.

The chain carries TRBV27 and TRBJ1-5, with 8 bases lining up with TRBD1. The CDR3 has 16 residues. Germline CDR1 is MNHEY and CDR2 is SMNVEV (reference sequence). The trim removed 3 bases at V and 1 base at J, leaving 5 bases unmatched. The CDR3 DNA is TGTGCCAGCAGTTTTTCAGGGGGCCTAAGCAATCAGCCCCAGCATTTT. Protein: CASSFSGGLSNQPQHF.